The following is a TCR beta chain sequence with its context. No antigen is known for it. The data were taken from a study of T cells in Graves' hyperthyroidism and ophthalmopathy. Study details: At initial diagnosis, before any treatment had begun, peripheral blood was obtained.

The study enrolled patients aged 18 to 65 with newly diagnosed hyperthyroidism of under 2 months' duration. The CDR3 length is 15 residues. Germline CDR1 is DFQATT and CDR2 is SNEGSKA (reference sequence). The junction had 5 bases not matched to a gene; V was cut back by 1 base and J by 4 bases. RNA transcripts gave rise to amplified TCR beta CDR3 regions. The TCR CDR3 first-round RT-PCR relied on the HTBI primer set. TCRdb reanalysed the multiplex PCR reads using MiXCR and keeps one entry per CDR3 protein. The sample lists about 760,000 distinct CDR3 sequences, about 35% occurring once. Findings and caveats of the study: Most thyroid-expanded clonotypes above 0.001 were also found in blood. The model anticipated ophthalmopathy a median about six months pre-onset.

The sequenced sample consisted of blood. This chain joins TRBV20-1 and TRBJ2-2; 8 nucleotides align to TRBD1. The origin of this receptor is a woman aged 40-49 years with Graves' hyperthyroidism. CDR3 residues: CSARVPGGITGELFF. The CDR3 DNA reads TGCAGTGCTAGAGTACCAGGGGGCATCACCGGGGAGCTGTTTTTT.